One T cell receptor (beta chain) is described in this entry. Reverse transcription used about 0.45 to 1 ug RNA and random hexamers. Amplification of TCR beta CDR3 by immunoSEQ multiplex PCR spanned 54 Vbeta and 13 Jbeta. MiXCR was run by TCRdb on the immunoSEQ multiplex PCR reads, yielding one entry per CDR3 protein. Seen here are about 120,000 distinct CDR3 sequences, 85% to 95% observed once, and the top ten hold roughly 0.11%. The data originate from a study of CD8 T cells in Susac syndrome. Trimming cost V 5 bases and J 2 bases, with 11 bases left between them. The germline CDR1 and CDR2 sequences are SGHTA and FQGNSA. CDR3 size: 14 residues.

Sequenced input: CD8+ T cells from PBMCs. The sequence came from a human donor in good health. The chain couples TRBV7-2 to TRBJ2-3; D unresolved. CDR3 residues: CASSPDRFTDTQYF. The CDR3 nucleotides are TGTGCCAGCAGCCCCGACCGATTCACAGATACGCAGTATTTT.